The TCR beta chain under discussion was sequenced for a study of T cells in Graves' hyperthyroidism and ophthalmopathy. On this clonotype itself: Its antigen remains unidentified.

V lost 3 bases, J lost 4 bases, and 18 bases lay in between. The CDR3 has 16 amino acids. Per the germline V gene, CDR1 is KGHSH and CDR2 is LQKENI. RNA transcripts yielded amplified TCR beta CDR3 regions. When the TCR CDR3 underwent first-round RT-PCR, the HTBI primer set was used. TCRdb re-analysed the multiplex PCR reads in MiXCR, keeping a single row per CDR3 protein. The sample holds a few hundred thousand distinct CDR3 sequences, around a sixth seen once. Study conclusions and caveats: The model predicted ophthalmopathy a median around 6.5 months before onset.

The sequence was obtained from a woman under 40 with Graves' hyperthyroidism. The chain recombines TRBV18 with TRBJ1-1, with D possibly matching TRBD1 (6 bases). Specimen: blood. The CDR3 is CASSPFVGRGGTEAFF. The CDR3 DNA is TGTGCCAGCTCACCGTTTGTGGGCAGGGGAGGCACTGAAGCTTTCTTT.